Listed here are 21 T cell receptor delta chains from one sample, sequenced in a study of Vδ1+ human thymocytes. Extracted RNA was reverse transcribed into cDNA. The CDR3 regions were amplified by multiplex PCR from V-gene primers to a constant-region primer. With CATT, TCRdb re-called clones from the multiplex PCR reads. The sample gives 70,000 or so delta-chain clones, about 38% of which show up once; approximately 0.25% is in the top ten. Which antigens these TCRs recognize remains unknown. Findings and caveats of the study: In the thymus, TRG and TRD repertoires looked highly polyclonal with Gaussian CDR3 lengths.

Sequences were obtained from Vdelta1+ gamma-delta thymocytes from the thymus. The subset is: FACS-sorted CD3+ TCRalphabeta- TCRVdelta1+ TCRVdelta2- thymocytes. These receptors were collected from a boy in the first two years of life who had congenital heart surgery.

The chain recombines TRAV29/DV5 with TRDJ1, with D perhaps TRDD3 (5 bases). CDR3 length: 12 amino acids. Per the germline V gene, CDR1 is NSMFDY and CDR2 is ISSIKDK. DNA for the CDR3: TGTGCTACAATACGGGACACCGATAAACTCATCTTT. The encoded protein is CATIRDTDKLIF.

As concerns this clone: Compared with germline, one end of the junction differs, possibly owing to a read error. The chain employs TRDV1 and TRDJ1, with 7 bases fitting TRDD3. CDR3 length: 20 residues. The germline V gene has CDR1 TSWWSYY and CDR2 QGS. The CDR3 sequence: CAHGEQPAFSPGDYTDKLIF. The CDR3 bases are TGTGCTCATGGGGAACAGCCAGCCTTCTCCCCGGGGGATTACACCGATAAACTCATCTTT.

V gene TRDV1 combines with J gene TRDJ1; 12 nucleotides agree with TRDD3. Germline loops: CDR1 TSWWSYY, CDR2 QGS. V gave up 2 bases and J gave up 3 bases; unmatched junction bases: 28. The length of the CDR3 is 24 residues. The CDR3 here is CALGECERLSGLGDTQRVPDKLIF. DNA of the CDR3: TGTGCTCTTGGGGAATGCGAGCGCCTCTCGGGGCTGGGGGATACGCAGAGAGTCCCCGATAAACTCATCTTT.

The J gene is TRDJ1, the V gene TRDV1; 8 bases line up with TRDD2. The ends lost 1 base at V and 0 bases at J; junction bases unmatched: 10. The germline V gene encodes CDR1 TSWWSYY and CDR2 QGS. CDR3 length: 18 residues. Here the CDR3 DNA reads TGTGCTCTTGGGGAACCTTCCTACGTTCCCCCTTACACCGATAAACTCATCTTT. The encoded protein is CALGEPSYVPPYTDKLIF.

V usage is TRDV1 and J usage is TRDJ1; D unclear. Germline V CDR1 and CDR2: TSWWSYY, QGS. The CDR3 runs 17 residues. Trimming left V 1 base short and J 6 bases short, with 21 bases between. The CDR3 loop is CALGEPRLSQLGHKLIF. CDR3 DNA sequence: TGTGCTCTTGGGGAACCCCGCCTTTCTCAACTAGGGCATAAACTCATCTTT.

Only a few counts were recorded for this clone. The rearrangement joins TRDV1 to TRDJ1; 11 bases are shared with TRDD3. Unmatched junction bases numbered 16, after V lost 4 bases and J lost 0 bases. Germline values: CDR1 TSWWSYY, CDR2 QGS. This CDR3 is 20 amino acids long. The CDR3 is CALGGPFFWLGDTYTDKLIF. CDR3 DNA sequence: TGTGCTCTTGGGGGTCCCTTTTTCTGGCTGGGGGATACCTACACCGATAAACTCATCTTT.

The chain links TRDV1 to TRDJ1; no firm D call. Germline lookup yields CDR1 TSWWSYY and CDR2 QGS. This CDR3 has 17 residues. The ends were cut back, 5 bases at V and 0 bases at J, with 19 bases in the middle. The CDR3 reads CALGFKRIDPYTDKLIF. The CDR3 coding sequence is TGTGCTCTTGGGTTCAAGCGTATAGACCCTTACACCGATAAACTCATCTTT.

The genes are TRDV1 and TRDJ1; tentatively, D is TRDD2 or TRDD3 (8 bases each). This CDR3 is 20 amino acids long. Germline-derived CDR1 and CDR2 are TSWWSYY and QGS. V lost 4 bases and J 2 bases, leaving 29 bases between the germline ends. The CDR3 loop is CALGGPSYLAGGEGTDKLIF. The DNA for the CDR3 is TGTGCTCTTGGGGGTCCTTCCTATCTCGCTGGGGGAGAAGGGACCGATAAACTCATCTTT.

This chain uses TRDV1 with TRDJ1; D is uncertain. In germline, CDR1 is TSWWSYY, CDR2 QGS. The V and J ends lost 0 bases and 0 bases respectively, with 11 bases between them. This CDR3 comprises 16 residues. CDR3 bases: TGTGCTCTTGGGGAACTAGGGCCTCTATACACCGATAAACTCATCTTT. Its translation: CALGELGPLYTDKLIF.

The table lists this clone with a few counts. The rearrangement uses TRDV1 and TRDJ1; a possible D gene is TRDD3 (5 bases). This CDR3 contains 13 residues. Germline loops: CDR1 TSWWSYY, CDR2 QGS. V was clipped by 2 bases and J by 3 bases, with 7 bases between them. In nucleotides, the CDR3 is TGTGCTCTTGGGGAAAATGGGGCCGATAAACTCATCTTT. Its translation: CALGENGADKLIF.

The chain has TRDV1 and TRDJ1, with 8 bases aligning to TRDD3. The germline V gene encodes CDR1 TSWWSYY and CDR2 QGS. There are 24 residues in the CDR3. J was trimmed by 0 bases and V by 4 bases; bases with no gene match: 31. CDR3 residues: CALGGGARLVYWGPRSEYTDKLIF. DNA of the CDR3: TGTGCTCTTGGGGGAGGGGCCAGGTTGGTTTACTGGGGGCCCCGGTCGGAGTACACCGATAAACTCATCTTT.

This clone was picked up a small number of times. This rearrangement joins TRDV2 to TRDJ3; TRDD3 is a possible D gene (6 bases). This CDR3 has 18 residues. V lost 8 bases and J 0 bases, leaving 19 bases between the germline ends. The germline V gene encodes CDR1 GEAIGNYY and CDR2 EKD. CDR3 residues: CAYLGPGDYSWDTRQMFF. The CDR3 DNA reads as TGTGCCTACCTAGGGCCTGGGGACTACTCCTGGGACACCCGACAGATGTTTTTC.

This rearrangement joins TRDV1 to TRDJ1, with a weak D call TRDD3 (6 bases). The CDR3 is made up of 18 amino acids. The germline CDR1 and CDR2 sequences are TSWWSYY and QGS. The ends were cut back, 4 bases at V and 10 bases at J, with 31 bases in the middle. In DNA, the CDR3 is TGTGCTCTTGGGGCCCCCCCCCCTACTACTGGGTGGGAGATGACACTCATCTTT. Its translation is CALGAPPPTTGWEMTLIF.

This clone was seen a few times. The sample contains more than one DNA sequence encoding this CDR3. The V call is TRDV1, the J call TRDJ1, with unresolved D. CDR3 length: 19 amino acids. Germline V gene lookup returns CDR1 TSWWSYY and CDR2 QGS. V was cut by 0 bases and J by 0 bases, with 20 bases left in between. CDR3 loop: CALGELRRPLRVNTDKLIF. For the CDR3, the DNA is TGTGCTCTTGGGGAACTTAGGAGGCCGTTGAGGGTGAACACCGATAAACTCATCTTT.

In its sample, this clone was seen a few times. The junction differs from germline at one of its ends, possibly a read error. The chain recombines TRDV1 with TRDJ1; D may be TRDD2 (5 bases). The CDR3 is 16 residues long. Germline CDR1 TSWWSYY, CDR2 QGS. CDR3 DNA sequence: TGTGCTCTTGCTTCCCACGCTCCCCCTTACACGGATAAACTCATCTTT. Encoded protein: CALASHAPPYTDKLIF.

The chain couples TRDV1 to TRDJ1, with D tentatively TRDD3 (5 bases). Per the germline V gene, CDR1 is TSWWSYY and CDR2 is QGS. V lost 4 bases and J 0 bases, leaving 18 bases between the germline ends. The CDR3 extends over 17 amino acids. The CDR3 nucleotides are TGTGCTCTTGGGGTGACGGGGAGGGGCTTGTACACCGATAAACTCATCTTT. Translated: CALGVTGRGLYTDKLIF.

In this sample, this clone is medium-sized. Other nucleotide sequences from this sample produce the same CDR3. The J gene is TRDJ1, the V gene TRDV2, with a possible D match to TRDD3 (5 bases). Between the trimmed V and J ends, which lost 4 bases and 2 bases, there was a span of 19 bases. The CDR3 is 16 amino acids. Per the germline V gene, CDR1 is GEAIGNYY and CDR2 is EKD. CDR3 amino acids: CACDHPGQLVTDKLIF. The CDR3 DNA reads TGTGCCTGTGATCACCCTGGTCAACTGGTAACCGATAAACTCATCTTT.

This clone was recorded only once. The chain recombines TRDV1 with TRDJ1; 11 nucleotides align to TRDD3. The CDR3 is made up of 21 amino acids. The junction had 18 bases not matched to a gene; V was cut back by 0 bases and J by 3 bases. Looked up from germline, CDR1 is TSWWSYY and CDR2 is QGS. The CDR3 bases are TGTGCTCTTGGGGAACTCGCCATTTCCTATCTTGGGGGATACGGTCCCGATAAACTCATCTTT. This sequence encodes CALGELAISYLGGYGPDKLIF.

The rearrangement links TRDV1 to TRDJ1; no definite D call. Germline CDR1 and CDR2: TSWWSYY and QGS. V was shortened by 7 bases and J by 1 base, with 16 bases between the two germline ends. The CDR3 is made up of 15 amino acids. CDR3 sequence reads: CALENPSPATDKLIF. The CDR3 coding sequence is TGTGCTCTTGAAAATCCGAGCCCTGCCACCGATAAACTCATCTTT.

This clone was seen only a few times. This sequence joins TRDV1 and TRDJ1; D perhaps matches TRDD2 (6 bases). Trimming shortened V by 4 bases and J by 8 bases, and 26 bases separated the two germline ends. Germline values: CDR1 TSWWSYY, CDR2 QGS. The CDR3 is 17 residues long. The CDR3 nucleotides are TGTGCTCTTGGGGGACTCCTACGAGGAGTAGCGCGGGAGAAACTCATCTTT. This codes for CALGGLLRGVAREKLIF.

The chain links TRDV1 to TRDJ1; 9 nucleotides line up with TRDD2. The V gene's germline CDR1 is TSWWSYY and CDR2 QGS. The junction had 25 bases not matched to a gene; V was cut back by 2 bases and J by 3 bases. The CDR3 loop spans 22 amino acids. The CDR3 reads CALGESEPSYIKLLFAADKLIF. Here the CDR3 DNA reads TGTGCTCTTGGGGAAAGCGAGCCTTCCTACATTAAATTACTCTTCGCCGCCGATAAACTCATCTTT.